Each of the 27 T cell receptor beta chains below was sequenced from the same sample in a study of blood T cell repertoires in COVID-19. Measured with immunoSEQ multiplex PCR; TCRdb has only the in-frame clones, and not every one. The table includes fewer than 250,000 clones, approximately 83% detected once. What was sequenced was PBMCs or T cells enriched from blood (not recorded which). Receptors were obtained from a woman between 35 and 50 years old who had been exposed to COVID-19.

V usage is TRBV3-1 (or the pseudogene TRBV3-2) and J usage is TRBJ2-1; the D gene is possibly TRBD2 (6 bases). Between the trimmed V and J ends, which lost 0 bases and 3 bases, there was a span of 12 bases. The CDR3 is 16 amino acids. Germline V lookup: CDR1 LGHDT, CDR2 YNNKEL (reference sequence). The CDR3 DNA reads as TGTGCCAGCAGCCAAGATGGCCAGGGAGGCTACAATGAGCAGTTCTTC. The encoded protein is CASSQDGQGGYNEQFF.

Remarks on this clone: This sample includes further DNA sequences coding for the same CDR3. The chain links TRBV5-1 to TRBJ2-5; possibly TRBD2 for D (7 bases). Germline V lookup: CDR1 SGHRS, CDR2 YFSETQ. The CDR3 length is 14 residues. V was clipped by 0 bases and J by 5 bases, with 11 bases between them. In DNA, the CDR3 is TGCGCCAGCAGCTTGGAGGGGGGGCCGGAGACCCAGTACTTC. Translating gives CASSLEGGPETQYF.

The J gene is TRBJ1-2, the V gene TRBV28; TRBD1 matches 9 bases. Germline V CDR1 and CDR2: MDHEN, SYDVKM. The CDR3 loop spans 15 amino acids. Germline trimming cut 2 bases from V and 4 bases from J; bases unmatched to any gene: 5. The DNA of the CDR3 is TGTGCCAGCAGTTTAGAGGGACAGGGAAGCTATGGCTACACCTTC. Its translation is CASSLEGQGSYGYTF.

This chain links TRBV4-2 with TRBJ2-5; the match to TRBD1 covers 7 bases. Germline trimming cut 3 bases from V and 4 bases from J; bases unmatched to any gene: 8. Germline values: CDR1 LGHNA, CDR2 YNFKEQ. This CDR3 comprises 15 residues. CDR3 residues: CASSQGRGQGETQYF. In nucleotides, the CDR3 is TGTGCCAGCAGCCAGGGTAGGGGGCAAGGAGAGACCCAGTACTTC.

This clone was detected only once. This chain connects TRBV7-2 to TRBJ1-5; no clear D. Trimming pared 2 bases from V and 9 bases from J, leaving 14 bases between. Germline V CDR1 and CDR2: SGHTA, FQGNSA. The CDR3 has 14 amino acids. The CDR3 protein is CASSLLDSSPPQHF. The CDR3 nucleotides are TGTGCCAGCAGCTTACTGGACTCGTCCCCGCCCCAGCATTTT.

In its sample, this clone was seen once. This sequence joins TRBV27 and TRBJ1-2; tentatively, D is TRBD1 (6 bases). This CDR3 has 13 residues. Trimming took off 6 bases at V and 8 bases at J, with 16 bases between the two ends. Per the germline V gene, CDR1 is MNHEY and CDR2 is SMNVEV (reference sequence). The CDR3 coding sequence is TGTGCCAGCAGACCGGACACAGGGCCGGGCTACACCTTC. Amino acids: CASRPDTGPGYTF.

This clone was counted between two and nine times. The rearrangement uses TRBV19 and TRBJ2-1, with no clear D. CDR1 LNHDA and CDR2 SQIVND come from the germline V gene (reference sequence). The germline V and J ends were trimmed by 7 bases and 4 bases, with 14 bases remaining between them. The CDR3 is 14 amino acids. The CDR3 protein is CASTPRSSYNEQFF. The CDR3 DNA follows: TGTGCCAGTACTCCGAGGAGCAGTTACAATGAGCAGTTCTTC.

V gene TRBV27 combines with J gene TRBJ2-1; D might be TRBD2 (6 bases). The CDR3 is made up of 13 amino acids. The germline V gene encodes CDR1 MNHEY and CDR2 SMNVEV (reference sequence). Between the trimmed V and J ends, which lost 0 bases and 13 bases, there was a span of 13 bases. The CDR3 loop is CASSLSLRDSQFF. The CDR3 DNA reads TGTGCCAGCAGTTTATCGTTGCGGGACTCACAGTTCTTC.

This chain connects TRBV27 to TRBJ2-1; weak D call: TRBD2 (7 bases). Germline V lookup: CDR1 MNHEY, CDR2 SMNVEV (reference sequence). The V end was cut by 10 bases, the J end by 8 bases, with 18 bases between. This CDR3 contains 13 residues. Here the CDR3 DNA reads TGTGCCACCACTGGGGGGGGGCGGTATGAGCAGTTCTTC. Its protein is CATTGGGRYEQFF.

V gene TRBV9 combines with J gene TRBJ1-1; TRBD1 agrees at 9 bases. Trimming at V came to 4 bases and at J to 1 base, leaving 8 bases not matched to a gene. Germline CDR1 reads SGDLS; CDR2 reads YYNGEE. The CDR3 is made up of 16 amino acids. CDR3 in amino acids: CASSLGQGLWNTEAFF. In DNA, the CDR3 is TGTGCCAGCAGCCTGGGACAGGGTCTTTGGAACACTGAAGCTTTCTTT.

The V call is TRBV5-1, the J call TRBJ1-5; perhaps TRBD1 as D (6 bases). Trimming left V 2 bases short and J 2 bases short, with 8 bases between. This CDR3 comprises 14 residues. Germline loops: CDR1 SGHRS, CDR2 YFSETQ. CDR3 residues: CASSLQGGNQPQHF. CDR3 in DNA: TGCGCCAGCAGCTTACAGGGCGGCAATCAGCCCCAGCATTTT.

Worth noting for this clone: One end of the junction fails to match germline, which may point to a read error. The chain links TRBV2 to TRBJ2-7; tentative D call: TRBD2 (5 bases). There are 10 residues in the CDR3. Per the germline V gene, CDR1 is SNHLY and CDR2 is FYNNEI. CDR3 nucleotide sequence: TGTGCCAGCAGTGAAGTGGGAGTCCTCTTC. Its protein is CASSEVGVLF.

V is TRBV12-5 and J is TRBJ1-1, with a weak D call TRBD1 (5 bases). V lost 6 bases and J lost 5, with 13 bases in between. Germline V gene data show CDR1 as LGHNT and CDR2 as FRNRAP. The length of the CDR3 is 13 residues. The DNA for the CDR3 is TGTGCTAGTGGCCTGGGGGGGGGAACTGAAGCTTTCTTT. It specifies CASGLGGGTEAFF.

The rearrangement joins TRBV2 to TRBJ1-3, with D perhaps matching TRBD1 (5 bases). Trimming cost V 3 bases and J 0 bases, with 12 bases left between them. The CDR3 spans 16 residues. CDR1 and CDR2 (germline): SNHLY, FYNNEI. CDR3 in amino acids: CASSDSGGFSGNTIYF. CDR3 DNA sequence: TGTGCCAGCAGTGACTCCGGGGGTTTCTCTGGAAACACCATATATTTT. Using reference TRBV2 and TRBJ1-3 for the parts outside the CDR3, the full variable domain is EPEVTQTPSHQVTQMGQEVILRCVPISNHLYFYWYRQILGQKVEFLVSFYNNEISEKSEIFDDQFSVERPDGSNFTLKIRSTKLEDSAMYFCASSDSGGFSGNTIYFGEGSWLTVV.

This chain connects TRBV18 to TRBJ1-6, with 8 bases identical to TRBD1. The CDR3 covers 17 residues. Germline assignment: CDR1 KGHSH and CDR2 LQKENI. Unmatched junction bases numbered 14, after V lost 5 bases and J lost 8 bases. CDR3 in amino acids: CASSSTRGTGGDSPLHF. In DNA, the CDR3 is TGTGCCAGCTCATCCACCAGGGGGACAGGTGGGGATTCACCCCTCCACTTT.

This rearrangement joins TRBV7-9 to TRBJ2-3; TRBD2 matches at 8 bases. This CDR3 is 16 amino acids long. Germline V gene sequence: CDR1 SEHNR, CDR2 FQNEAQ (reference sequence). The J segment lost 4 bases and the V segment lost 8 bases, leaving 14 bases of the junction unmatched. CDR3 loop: CASGTLGGGQADTQYF. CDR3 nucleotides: TGTGCCAGCGGGACACTTGGCGGGGGGCAAGCAGATACGCAGTATTTT. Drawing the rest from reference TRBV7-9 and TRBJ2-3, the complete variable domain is DTGVSQNPRHKITKRGQNVTFRCDPISEHNRLYWYRQTLGQGPEFLTYFQNEAQLEKSRLLSDRFSAERPKGSFSTLEIQRTEQGDSAMYLCASGTLGGGQADTQYFGPGTRLTVL.

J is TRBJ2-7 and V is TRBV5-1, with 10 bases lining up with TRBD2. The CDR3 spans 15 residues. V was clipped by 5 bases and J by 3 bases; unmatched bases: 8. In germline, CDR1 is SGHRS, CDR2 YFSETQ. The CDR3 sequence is CASRNEGTSVYEQYF. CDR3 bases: TGCGCCAGCAGAAACGAAGGGACTAGCGTCTACGAGCAGTACTTC.

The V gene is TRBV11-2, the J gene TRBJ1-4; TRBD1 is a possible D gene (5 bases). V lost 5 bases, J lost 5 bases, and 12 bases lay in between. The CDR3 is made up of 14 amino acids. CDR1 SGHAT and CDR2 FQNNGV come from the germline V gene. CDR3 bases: TGTGCCAGCAGCGCGGGCCGGGGGAATGAAAAACTGTTTTTT. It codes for CASSAGRGNEKLFF.

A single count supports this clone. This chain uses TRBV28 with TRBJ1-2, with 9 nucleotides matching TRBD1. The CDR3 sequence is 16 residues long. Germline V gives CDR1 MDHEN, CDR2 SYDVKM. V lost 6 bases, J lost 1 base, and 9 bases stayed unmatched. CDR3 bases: TGTGCCAGCAGCGAGACAGGGGGGATGGGTAACTATGGCTACACCTTC. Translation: CASSETGGMGNYGYTF.

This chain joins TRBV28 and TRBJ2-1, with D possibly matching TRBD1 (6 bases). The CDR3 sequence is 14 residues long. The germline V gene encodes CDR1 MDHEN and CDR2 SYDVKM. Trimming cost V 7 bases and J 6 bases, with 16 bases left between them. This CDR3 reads CASTPGRGINEQFF. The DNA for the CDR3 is TGTGCCAGCACCCCGGGAAGGGGGATCAATGAGCAGTTCTTC.

This chain's CDR3 is CASRNQGGSYNEQFF. CDR3 sequence (DNA): TGTGCCAGCAGGAACCAGGGCGGCTCCTACAATGAGCAGTTCTTC. This chain links TRBV3-1 (or the pseudogene TRBV3-2) with TRBJ2-1, with D tentatively TRBD1 (5 bases). This CDR3 has 15 residues. Germline CDR1 reads LGHDT; CDR2 reads YNNKEL (reference sequence). V was cut by 6 bases and J by 0 bases, with 12 bases left in between.

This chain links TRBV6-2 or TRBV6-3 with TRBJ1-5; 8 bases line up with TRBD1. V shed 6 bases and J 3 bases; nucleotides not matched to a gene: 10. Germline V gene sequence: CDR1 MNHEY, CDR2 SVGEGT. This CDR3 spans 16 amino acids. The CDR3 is CASSSKDRASNQPQHF. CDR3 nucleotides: TGTGCCAGCAGCTCCAAGGACAGGGCCTCCAATCAGCCCCAGCATTTT.

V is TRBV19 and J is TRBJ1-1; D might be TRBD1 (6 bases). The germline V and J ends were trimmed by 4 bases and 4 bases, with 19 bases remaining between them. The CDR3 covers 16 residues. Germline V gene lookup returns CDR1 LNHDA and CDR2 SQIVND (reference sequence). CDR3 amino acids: CASSNLQGILGTEAFF. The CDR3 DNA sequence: TGTGCCAGTAGTAATCTACAGGGTATTCTCGGCACTGAAGCTTTCTTT.

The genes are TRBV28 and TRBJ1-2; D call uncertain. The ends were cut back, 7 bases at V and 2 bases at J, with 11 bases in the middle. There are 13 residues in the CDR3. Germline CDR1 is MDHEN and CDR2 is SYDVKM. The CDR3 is CASTPHSNYGYTF. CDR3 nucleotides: TGTGCCAGCACTCCCCACAGCAACTATGGCTACACCTTC.

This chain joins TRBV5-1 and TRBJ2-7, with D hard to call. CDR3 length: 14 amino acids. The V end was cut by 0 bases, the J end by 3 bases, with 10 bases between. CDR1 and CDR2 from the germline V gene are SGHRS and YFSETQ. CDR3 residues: CASSLGQENYEQYF. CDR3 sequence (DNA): TGCGCCAGCAGCTTGGGGCAGGAAAACTACGAGCAGTACTTC. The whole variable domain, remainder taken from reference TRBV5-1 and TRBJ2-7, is KAGVTQTPRYLIKTRGQQVTLSCSPISGHRSVSWYQQTPGQGLQFLFEYFSETQRNKGNFPGRFSGRQFSNSRSEMNVSTLELGDSALYLCASSLGQENYEQYFGPGTRLTVT.

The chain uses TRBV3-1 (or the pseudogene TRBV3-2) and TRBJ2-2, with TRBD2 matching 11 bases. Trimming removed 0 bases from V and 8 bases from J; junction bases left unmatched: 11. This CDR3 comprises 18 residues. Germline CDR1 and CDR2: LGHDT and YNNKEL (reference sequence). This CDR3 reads CASSQDGLAGGKDGELFF. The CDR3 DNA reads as TGTGCCAGCAGCCAAGACGGGCTAGCGGGGGGTAAGGATGGGGAGCTGTTTTTT.

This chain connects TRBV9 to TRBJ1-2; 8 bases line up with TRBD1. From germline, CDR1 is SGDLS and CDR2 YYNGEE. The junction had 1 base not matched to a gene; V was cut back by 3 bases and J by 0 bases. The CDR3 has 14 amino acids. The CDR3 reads CASSETGANYGYTF. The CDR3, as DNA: TGTGCCAGCAGCGAGACAGGGGCTAACTATGGCTACACCTTC.